The entry below gives a single TCR beta chain sequence along with its context. Its antigen is still unknown. The source of the sample is a study of cytomegalovirus exposure and HLA in healthy donors. Findings of the study overall: The authors enumerated 180 or so TCR beta chains as linked to cytomegalovirus. Using the classifier, cytomegalovirus status was reportedly diagnosed with high specificity and sensitivity. In vitro work confirmed that a few CMV-associated chains recognize CMV antigens.

Separate from the roughly 610-subject first cohort, the roughly 120-subject validation cohort was the one that the donors belonged to. V lost 2 bases, J lost 5 bases, and 12 bases lay in between. The CDR3 loop spans 15 amino acids. CDR1 is KGHSH, CDR2 LQKENI, per germline. Sequenced by immunoSEQ multiplex PCR; TCRdb stores in-frame clones only, minus some. The data hold more than 250,000 clones, with 86% observed a single time. This TCR was recovered from a woman aged 18-29 years in good health and CMV-seronegative. This rearrangement joins TRBV18 to TRBJ1-4, with TRBD1 as a possible D gene (6 bases). Sequencing input: PBMCs. The CDR3 DNA reads TGTGCCAGCTCACCATTAGACAGGAGAAATGAAAAACTGTTTTTT. Translated, it gives CASSPLDRRNEKLFF.